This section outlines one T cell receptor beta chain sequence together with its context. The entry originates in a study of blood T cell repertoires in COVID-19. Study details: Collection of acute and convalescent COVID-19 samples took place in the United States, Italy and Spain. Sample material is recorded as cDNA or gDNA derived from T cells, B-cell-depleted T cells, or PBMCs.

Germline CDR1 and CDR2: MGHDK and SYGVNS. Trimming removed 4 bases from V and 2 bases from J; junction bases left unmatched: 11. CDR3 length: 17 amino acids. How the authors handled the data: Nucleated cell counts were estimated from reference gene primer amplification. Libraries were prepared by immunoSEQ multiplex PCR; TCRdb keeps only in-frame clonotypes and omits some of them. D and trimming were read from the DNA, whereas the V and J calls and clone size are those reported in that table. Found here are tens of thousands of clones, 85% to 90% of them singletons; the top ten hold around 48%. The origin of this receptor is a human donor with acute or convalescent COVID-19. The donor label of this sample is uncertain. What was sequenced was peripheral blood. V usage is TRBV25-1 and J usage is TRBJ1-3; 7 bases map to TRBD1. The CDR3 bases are TGTGCCAGCAGTGTAGTTGGGCAGGGGGTCGCTGGAAACACCATATATTTT. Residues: CASSVVGQGVAGNTIYF. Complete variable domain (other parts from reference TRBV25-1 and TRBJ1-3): EADIYQTPRYLVIGTGKKITLECSQTMGHDKMYWYQQDPGMELHLIHYSYGVNSTEKGDLSSESTVSRIRTEHFPLTLESARPSHTSQYLCASSVVGQGVAGNTIYFGEGSWLTVV.